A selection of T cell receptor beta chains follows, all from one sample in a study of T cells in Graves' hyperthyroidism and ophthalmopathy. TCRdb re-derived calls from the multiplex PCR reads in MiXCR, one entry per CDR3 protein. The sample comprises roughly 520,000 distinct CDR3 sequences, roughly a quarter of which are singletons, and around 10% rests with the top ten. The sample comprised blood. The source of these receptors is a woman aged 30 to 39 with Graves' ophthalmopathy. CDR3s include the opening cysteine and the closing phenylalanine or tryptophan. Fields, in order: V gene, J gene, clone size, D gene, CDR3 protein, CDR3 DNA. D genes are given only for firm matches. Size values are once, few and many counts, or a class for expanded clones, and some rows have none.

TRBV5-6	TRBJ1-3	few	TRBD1	CASSPRQGGTGNTIYF	TGTGCCAGCAGCCCGCGACAGGGGGGAACTGGAAACACCATATATTTT
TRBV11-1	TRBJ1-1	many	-	CASSSLSMTIGNTEAFF	TGTGCCAGCAGCTCCCTCTCAATGACCATTGGGAACACTGAAGCTTTCTTT
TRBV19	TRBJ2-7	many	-	CASSSALAVYEQYF	TGTGCCAGTAGTAGTGCGCTAGCTGTCTACGAGCAGTACTTC
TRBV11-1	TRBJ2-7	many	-	CASSSITPGTRGYEQYF	TGTGCCAGCAGCTCCATAACTCCCGGGACCCGCGGCTACGAGCAGTACTTC
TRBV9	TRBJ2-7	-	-	CASSVEEGGLGEQYF	TGTGCCAGCAGCGTAGAGGAGGGGGGTCTAGGGGAGCAGTACTTC
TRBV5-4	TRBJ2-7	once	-	CASSTPGSHYEQYF	TGTGCCAGCAGTACCCCGGGATCGCACTACGAGCAGTACTTC
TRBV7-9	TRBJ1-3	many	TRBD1	CASSWGQGRLGAVGNTIYF	TGTGCCAGCAGCTGGGGACAGGGTCGGTTGGGAGCCGTTGGAAACACCATATATTTT
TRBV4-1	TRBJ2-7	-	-	CASSQEGGEVYEQYF	TGCGCCAGCAGCCAAGAAGGAGGGGAAGTCTACGAGCAGTACTTC
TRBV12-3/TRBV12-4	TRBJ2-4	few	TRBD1	CASSFPDRANIQYF	TGTGCCAGCAGTTTTCCGGACAGGGCAAACATTCAGTACTTC
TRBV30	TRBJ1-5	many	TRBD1	CAWSVQGGRAQHF	TGTGCCTGGAGTGTACAGGGGGGTAGGGCCCAGCATTTT
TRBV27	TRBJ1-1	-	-	CASSSPQQSTEAFF	TGCGCCAGCAGTTCACCCCAACAGAGCACTGAAGCTTTCTTT
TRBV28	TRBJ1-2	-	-	CASSFIDRAWTF	TGTGCCAGCAGCTTCATCGACCGGGCTTGGACCTTC
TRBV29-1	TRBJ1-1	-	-	CSVPPAWGGDYMNTEAFF	TGCAGCGTCCCCCCGGCGTGGGGGGGAGACTACATGAACACTGAAGCTTTCTTT
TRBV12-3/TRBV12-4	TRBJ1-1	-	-	CASRSGEDTEAFF	TGTGCCAGCAGGTCAGGGGAGGACACTGAAGCTTTCTTT
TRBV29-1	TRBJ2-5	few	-	CSVEEWVSGETQYF	TGCAGCGTTGAAGAGTGGGTGTCCGGGGAGACCCAGTACTTC
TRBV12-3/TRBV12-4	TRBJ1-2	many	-	CASSRDWGYGYTF	TGTGCCAGCAGTCGGGACTGGGGCTATGGCTACACCTTC
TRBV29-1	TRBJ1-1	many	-	CSVQGRGGEAFF	TGCAGCGTTCAGGGGCGAGGGGGTGAAGCTTTCTTT
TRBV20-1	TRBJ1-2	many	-	CSAKKRGYGYTF	TGCAGTGCAAAGAAACGGGGCTATGGCTACACCTTC
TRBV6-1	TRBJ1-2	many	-	CASSEAEVHGYTF	TGTGCCAGCAGTGAAGCGGAAGTCCATGGCTACACCTTC
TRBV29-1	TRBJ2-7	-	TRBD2	CSVGAGTSTYEQYF	TGCAGCGTTGGGGCCGGGACTAGCACCTACGAGCAGTACTTC
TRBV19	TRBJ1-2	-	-	CASSQDHRGRAYGYTF	TGTGCCAGTAGTCAAGACCATAGGGGGAGGGCCTATGGCTACACCTTC
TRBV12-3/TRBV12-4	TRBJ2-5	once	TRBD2	CASSPHSSGYQETQYF	TGTGCCAGCAGCCCCCACTCTAGCGGTTACCAAGAGACCCAGTACTTC
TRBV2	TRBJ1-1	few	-	CASSAQGTLNTEAFF	TGTGCCAGCAGTGCCCAGGGGACTCTGAACACTGAAGCTTTCTTT
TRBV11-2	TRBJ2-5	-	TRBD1	CASSNLIRDRRETQYF	TGTGCCAGCAGCAACCTTATCCGGGACAGACGGGAGACCCAGTACTTC
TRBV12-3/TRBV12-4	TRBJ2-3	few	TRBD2	CASSLALSSGRADTDTQYF	TGTGCCAGCAGTTTAGCTTTGTCTAGCGGGAGGGCTGACACAGATACGCAGTATTTT
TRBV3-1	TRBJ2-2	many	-	CASSQGPANTGELFF	TGTGCCAGCAGCCAAGGGCCAGCGAACACCGGGGAGCTGTTTTTT
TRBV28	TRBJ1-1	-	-	CASSLWKGGNTEAFF	TGTGCCAGCAGTTTATGGAAGGGGGGGAACACTGAAGCTTTCTTT
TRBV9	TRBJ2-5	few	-	CAISVNPQEETQYF	TGTGCCATCAGCGTAAACCCACAGGAAGAGACCCAGTACTTC
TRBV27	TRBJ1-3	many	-	CASSLTGYSGNTIYF	TGTGCCAGCAGTTTAACAGGGTACTCTGGAAACACCATATATTTT
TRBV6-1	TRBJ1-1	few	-	CASSETERLAEAFF	TGTGCCAGCAGTGAGACGGAGAGGCTCGCTGAAGCTTTCTTT
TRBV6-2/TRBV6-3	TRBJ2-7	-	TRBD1	CASSYHRQGQDEQYF	TGTGCCAGCAGTTACCACCGACAGGGGCAGGACGAGCAGTACTTC
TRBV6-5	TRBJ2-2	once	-	CASSYSLGGTGELVF	TGTGCCAGCAGTTACTCGCTGGGTGGCACCGGGGAGCTGGTTTTT
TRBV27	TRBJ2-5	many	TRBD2	CASSLSLWGGQETQYF	TGTGCCAGCAGTTTATCTTTGTGGGGGGGCCAAGAGACCCAGTACTTC
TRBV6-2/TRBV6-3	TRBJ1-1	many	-	CASSYEVMNTEAFF	TGTGCCAGCAGTTACGAAGTAATGAACACTGAAGCTTTCTTT
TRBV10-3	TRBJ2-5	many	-	CAISDLSGPEGETQYF	TGTGCCATCAGTGATCTATCCGGCCCCGAGGGGGAGACCCAGTACTTC
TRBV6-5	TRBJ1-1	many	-	CASSYRGPGSRAFF	TGTGCCAGCAGTTACCGGGGACCGGGATCTAGGGCTTTCTTT
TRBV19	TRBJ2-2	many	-	CASSEPGNTGELFF	TGTGCCAGTAGCGAGCCGGGAAACACCGGGGAGCTGTTTTTT
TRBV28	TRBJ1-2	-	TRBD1	CASSLETGMFDYGYTF	TGTGCCAGCAGTTTGGAGACAGGGATGTTTGACTATGGCTACACCTTC
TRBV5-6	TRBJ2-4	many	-	CASSVTGTKNIQYF	TGTGCCAGCAGCGTTACAGGGACCAAAAACATTCAGTACTTC
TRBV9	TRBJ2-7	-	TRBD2	CASSVSGSANEQYF	TGTGCCAGCAGCGTTAGCGGGAGCGCTAACGAGCAGTACTTC
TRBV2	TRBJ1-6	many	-	CASHQGGSPLHF	TGTGCCAGCCACCAGGGCGGTTCACCCCTCCACTTT
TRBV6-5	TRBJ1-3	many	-	CASSHRSTERNTIYF	TGTGCCAGCAGTCACAGGAGCACGGAGAGAAACACCATATATTTT
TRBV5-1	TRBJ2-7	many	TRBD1	CASSGGQVGEQYF	TGCGCCAGCAGCGGGGGACAGGTCGGCGAGCAGTACTTC
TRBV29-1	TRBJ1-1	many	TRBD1	CSVFPTGRMDTEAFF	TGCAGCGTCTTCCCGACAGGGCGGATGGACACTGAAGCTTTCTTT
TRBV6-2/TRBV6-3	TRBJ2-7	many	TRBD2	CASSYRLAGAYEQYF	TGTGCCAGCAGTTACCGACTAGCGGGGGCCTACGAGCAGTACTTC
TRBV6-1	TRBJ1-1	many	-	CASSERCTEAFF	TGTGCCAGCAGTGAAAGGTGCACTGAAGCTTTCTTT
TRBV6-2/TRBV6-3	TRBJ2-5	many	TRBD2	CASSAAAGVETQYF	TGTGCCAGCAGTGCCGCAGCGGGGGTGGAGACCCAGTACTTC
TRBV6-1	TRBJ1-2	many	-	CASNEEGLNYGYTF	TGTGCCAGCAATGAAGAGGGCTTGAACTATGGCTACACCTTC
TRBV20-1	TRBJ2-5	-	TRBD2	CSASRLAGDGETQYF	TGCAGTGCTTCCCGACTAGCGGGAGATGGGGAGACCCAGTACTTC